What follows is one T cell receptor (beta chain) and its context. The antigen remains unidentified. Both iRepertoire HTBI primers and Arm-PCR of CDR3 regions were used to build the TCR beta libraries. In the original workflow: Looking across samples, the authors found under 75 TRBV and 12 to 15 TRBJ segments. Via MiXCR, TCRdb re-called the multiplex PCR reads, giving one row per CDR3 protein. None of the V and J calls come from the authors' own analysis; TCRdb made them. The data contain 450,000 or so distinct CDR3 sequences, around 20% of them singletons. Germline V lookup: CDR1 LNHDA, CDR2 SQIVND (reference sequence). Trimming shortened V by 6 bases and J by 2 bases, and 17 bases separated the two germline ends. The length of the CDR3 is 16 residues. This sample was taken from a study of regulatory T cells in long-lasting Graves disease. General study points: TRBV28, TRBJ1-2 and TRBJ2-5 were favored in persistent disease. Thyroid tissue went unstudied; only peripheral blood was examined.

Noted time point: persistent/refractory GD, antithyroid drugs over 5 years with positive TRAb. The TCR library was made from RNA that had been extracted from PBMCs in TRIzol. The EDTA tubes were filled with 8 to 9.5 milliliters of drawn peripheral blood. The chain is built from TRBV19 and TRBJ1-5, with TRBD1 as a possible D gene (6 bases). The sequenced sample was peripheral blood mononuclear cells (PBMCs), obtained when the disease was refractory, from a patient treated with antithyroid drugs. The origin of this receptor is a female donor with Graves disease. As DNA, the CDR3 is TGTGCCAGTAGCTGGGGGGAACAGGGCCGCAATCAGCCCCAGCATTTT. Encoded protein: CASSWGEQGRNQPQHF.